The rows below give T cell receptor beta chains drawn from one sample of a study of T cells in Graves' hyperthyroidism and ophthalmopathy. TCRdb used MiXCR to reprocess the multiplex PCR reads, holding one entry per CDR3 protein. This sample has almost 600,000 distinct CDR3 sequences, with over 11% found just once. Sequencing was performed on blood. The source is a woman aged 30 to 39 with Graves' hyperthyroidism that later progressed to Graves' ophthalmopathy. The CDR3 runs from the conserved cysteine through the conserved F or W. The D gene is left open where the match is weak. Some rows mark clone size as missing; the rest say once, few, many or name a class of expanded clone.

size: many; J: TRBJ1-5; D: TRBD1; V: TRBV12-5; CDR3: CASATSKSFRDSISNQPQHF; DNA: TGTGCTAGTGCCACATCGAAGTCTTTCCGGGACAGCATTAGCAATCAGCCCCAGCATTTT
size: NA; J: TRBJ2-5; D: NA; V: TRBV11-2; CDR3: CASSLVGDRAQYF; DNA: TGTGCCAGCAGCTTAGTGGGGGACCGGGCCCAGTACTTC
size: NA; J: TRBJ2-7; D: NA; V: TRBV19; CDR3: CASRSRITYEQYF; DNA: TGTGCCAGTAGGTCCAGGATAACCTACGAGCAGTACTTC
size: many; J: TRBJ2-3; D: NA; V: TRBV11-3; CDR3: CASTPFDTDTQYF; DNA: TGTGCCAGCACGCCCTTTGACACAGATACGCAGTATTTT
size: many; J: TRBJ1-6; D: TRBD1; V: TRBV24-1; CDR3: CATSERRQGSPYNSPLHF; DNA: TGTGCCACCAGTGAGAGAAGACAGGGTAGCCCCTATAATTCACCCCTCCACTTT
size: few; J: TRBJ2-1; D: TRBD2; V: TRBV27; CDR3: CASGRELSSYNEQFF; DNA: TGTGCCAGCGGGCGGGAGCTGAGCTCCTACAATGAGCAGTTCTTC
size: few; J: TRBJ2-1; D: TRBD2; V: TRBV7-3; CDR3: CASSLSRTSGKYNEQFF; DNA: TGTGCCAGCAGCTTAAGCCGGACTAGCGGGAAGTACAATGAGCAGTTCTTC
size: few; J: TRBJ2-3; D: NA; V: TRBV9; CDR3: CASSASGTVSTDTQYF; DNA: TGTGCCAGCAGCGCCTCCGGGACGGTAAGCACAGATACGCAGTATTTT
size: few; J: TRBJ2-7; D: TRBD2; V: TRBV5-1; CDR3: CASSLSPSAGDSYEQYF; DNA: TGCGCCAGCAGCTTAAGTCCCTCGGCGGGAGACTCCTACGAGCAGTACTTC
size: few; J: TRBJ2-2; D: TRBD1; V: TRBV19; CDR3: CASSMSEARTGRSGELFF; DNA: TGTGCCAGTAGTATGTCCGAGGCCAGGACAGGGCGGAGCGGGGAGCTGTTTTTT
size: many; J: TRBJ2-1; D: NA; V: TRBV20-1; CDR3: CSPDNEQFF; DNA: TGCAGCCCGGACAATGAGCAGTTCTTC
size: many; J: TRBJ2-2; D: TRBD1; V: TRBV7-3; CDR3: CASSSTGTGGSTNTGELFF; DNA: TGTGCCAGCAGCTCTACCGGGACAGGGGGCTCCACGAACACCGGGGAGCTGTTTTTT
size: many; J: TRBJ2-3; D: NA; V: TRBV9; CDR3: CASSVGGRETDTQYF; DNA: TGTGCCAGCAGCGTAGGTGGACGGGAAACAGATACGCAGTATTTT
size: NA; J: TRBJ2-1; D: TRBD2; V: TRBV9; CDR3: CASSTGTSGNLEQFF; DNA: TGTGCCAGCAGCACCGGTACTAGCGGGAACCTTGAGCAGTTCTTC
size: NA; J: TRBJ2-2; D: TRBD1; V: TRBV5-5; CDR3: CASSLRQDRGSGGELFF; DNA: TGTGCCAGCAGCTTAAGACAGGACAGGGGAAGTGGCGGGGAGCTGTTTTTT
size: many; J: TRBJ2-7; D: NA; V: TRBV12-3/TRBV12-4; CDR3: CASSLSSRRYEQYF; DNA: TGTGCCAGCAGTTTATCTTCGCGGCGATACGAGCAGTACTTC
size: many; J: TRBJ1-5; D: TRBD1; V: TRBV6-1; CDR3: CASSHRQGSTASNQPQHF; DNA: TGTGCCAGCAGTCACAGACAGGGAAGTACAGCGAGCAATCAGCCCCAGCATTTT
size: few; J: TRBJ2-5; D: NA; V: TRBV29-1; CDR3: CSVEDWKALQETQYF; DNA: TGCAGCGTTGAAGATTGGAAGGCTCTCCAAGAGACCCAGTACTTC
size: few; J: TRBJ2-2; D: NA; V: TRBV7-9; CDR3: CASRTQGTGELFF; DNA: TGTGCCAGCAGGACCCAGGGCACCGGGGAGCTGTTTTTT
size: NA; J: TRBJ2-7; D: TRBD2; V: TRBV20-1; CDR3: CSAQSPTSGSSYEQYF; DNA: TGCAGTGCTCAGAGCCCGACTAGCGGGAGCTCCTACGAGCAGTACTTC
size: many; J: TRBJ2-1; D: TRBD2; V: TRBV27; CDR3: CASKAGGGASRNEQFF; DNA: TGTGCCAGCAAGGCGGGAGGGGGGGCTTCTCGGAATGAGCAGTTCTTC
size: few; J: TRBJ1-3; D: NA; V: TRBV6-4; CDR3: CASSYSDLEGGNTIYF; DNA: TGTGCCAGCAGTTACTCGGACCTGGAGGGTGGAAACACCATATATTTT
size: many; J: TRBJ2-7; D: TRBD1; V: TRBV28; CDR3: CATWTGGPNAYEQYF; DNA: TGTGCCACCTGGACAGGCGGACCCAATGCCTACGAGCAGTACTTC
size: many; J: TRBJ1-5; D: NA; V: TRBV3-1; CDR3: CASSQWTGADSPQHF; DNA: TGTGCCAGCAGCCAATGGACGGGAGCGGATTCTCCCCAGCATTTT
size: many; J: TRBJ2-7; D: NA; V: TRBV28; CDR3: CAHNNGAYEQYF; DNA: TGTGCCCACAATAACGGCGCCTACGAGCAGTACTTC
size: many; J: TRBJ2-7; D: NA; V: TRBV11-2; CDR3: CASSLGSRLEQYF; DNA: TGTGCCAGCAGCTTAGGTTCGCGGCTCGAGCAGTACTTC
size: many; J: TRBJ2-7; D: NA; V: TRBV2; CDR3: CASSGQFEQYF; DNA: TGTGCCAGCAGTGGACAGTTCGAGCAGTACTTC
size: many; J: TRBJ1-2; D: NA; V: TRBV2; CDR3: CASRSAMLYGYTF; DNA: TGTGCCAGCAGGTCAGCGATGCTCTATGGCTACACCTTC
size: many; J: TRBJ1-1; D: NA; V: TRBV30; CDR3: CAWSVLSATEAFF; DNA: TGTGCCTGGAGTGTACTCTCGGCAACTGAAGCTTTCTTT
size: many; J: TRBJ2-3; D: NA; V: TRBV28; CDR3: CASTDDSTDTQYF; DNA: TGTGCCAGCACGGACGATAGCACAGATACGCAGTATTTT
size: few; J: TRBJ2-2; D: TRBD1; V: TRBV20-1; CDR3: CSARDPETGGTNTGELFF; DNA: TGCAGTGCTAGAGATCCTGAGACAGGGGGCACGAACACCGGGGAGCTGTTTTTT
size: NA; J: TRBJ2-2; D: NA; V: TRBV6-1; CDR3: CASTLFPQGPRELFF; DNA: TGTGCCAGCACACTCTTCCCTCAGGGGCCGCGGGAGCTGTTTTTT
size: many; J: TRBJ1-5; D: NA; V: TRBV6-2/TRBV6-3; CDR3: CASTPREVIQPQHF; DNA: TGTGCCAGCACTCCCCGGGAAGTGATTCAGCCCCAGCATTTT
size: many; J: TRBJ2-3; D: NA; V: TRBV2; CDR3: CASSELPVVGGTDTQYF; DNA: TGTGCCAGCAGTGAACTCCCGGTGGTCGGTGGCACAGATACGCAGTATTTT
size: few; J: TRBJ1-5; D: NA; V: TRBV30; CDR3: CAWSKGPSSKPQHF; DNA: TGTGCCTGGAGTAAGGGACCGTCGTCGAAGCCCCAGCATTTT
size: many; J: TRBJ2-5; D: NA; V: TRBV27; CDR3: CASRGLRETQYF; DNA: TGTGCCAGCAGGGGACTCCGAGAGACCCAGTACTTC
size: few; J: TRBJ2-7; D: TRBD2; V: TRBV5-5; CDR3: CASSWAGVLIAGGDYEQYF; DNA: TGTGCCAGCAGCTGGGCAGGGGTTCTAATAGCGGGAGGGGACTACGAGCAGTACTTC
size: NA; J: TRBJ2-1; D: NA; V: TRBV12-3/TRBV12-4; CDR3: CASSFSPTMNNEQFF; DNA: TGTGCCAGCAGTTTTTCCCCGACCATGAATAATGAGCAGTTCTTC
size: NA; J: TRBJ2-3; D: NA; V: TRBV11-1; CDR3: CASSSGRYTDTQYF; DNA: TGTGCCAGCAGCTCGGGACGCTACACAGATACGCAGTATTTT
size: many; J: TRBJ2-1; D: TRBD2; V: TRBV27; CDR3: CASNVGLAGYNEQFF; DNA: TGTGCCAGCAACGTCGGACTAGCGGGGTACAATGAGCAGTTCTTC
size: NA; J: TRBJ2-3; D: TRBD2; V: TRBV9; CDR3: CASSFLTGLAGSTDTQYF; DNA: TGTGCCAGCAGCTTCCTCACCGGACTAGCGGGAAGCACAGATACGCAGTATTTT